This passage covers 19 T cell receptor beta chains from one sample sequenced in a study of blood T cell repertoires in COVID-19 (dated by TCRdb to about 2020). The method was the immunoSEQ multiplex PCR assay. The source is immuneACCESS, and TCRdb retained only in-frame sequences with V and J called. Part of the clones is not carried over; for the studies checked, unresolved V genes explain less than half of this, and the remainder is unexplained. A total of 200,000 to 250,000 clones appear in this sample, around 89% of them only once. The ten largest account for about 2.6% of the sample. Source material: PBMCs or T cells enriched from blood (not recorded which). The receptors were sampled from a woman aged 25 to 39 who had recovered from COVID-19.

V usage is TRBV29-1 and J usage is TRBJ2-7; 13 positions match TRBD2. Unmatched junction bases numbered 5, after V lost 3 bases and J lost 0 bases. There are 16 residues in the CDR3. Per the germline V gene, CDR1 is SQVTM and CDR2 is ANQGSEA. This CDR3 is CSVDGGLAGSSYEQYF. DNA for the CDR3: TGCAGCGTTGACGGGGGACTAGCGGGGAGCTCCTACGAGCAGTACTTC.

The chain uses TRBV4-3 and TRBJ1-2; D not resolved. The CDR3 has 15 amino acids. Germline assignment: CDR1 LGHNA and CDR2 YSLEER. The V gene lost 1 base and the J gene lost 5 bases, with 14 bases spanning the gap. CDR3 bases: TGCGCCAGCAGCCAAGCATTGCATTCTACGTATGGCTACACCTTC. This codes for CASSQALHSTYGYTF.

The rearrangement uses TRBV5-1 and TRBJ2-3; 10 nucleotides agree with TRBD2. Germline V gene data show CDR1 as SGHRS and CDR2 as YFSETQ. V shed 3 bases, J shed 6 bases, and the junction held 22 bases outside the gene matches. The CDR3 contains 20 residues. The CDR3 sequence is CASSSAPSGGTISLRDTQYF. The CDR3 region has the DNA TGCGCCAGCAGCTCCGCGCCTAGCGGGGGTACTATCAGTTTGCGGGATACGCAGTATTTT.

Only one count was recorded for this clone. The J gene is TRBJ1-1, the V gene TRBV6-6; perhaps TRBD1 as D (6 bases). The germline V gene encodes CDR1 MNHNY and CDR2 SVGAGI (reference sequence). This CDR3 has 13 residues. V was clipped by 6 bases and J by 3 bases, with 11 bases between them. The CDR3 DNA is TGTGCCAGCAGATTCGACAGGTACACTGAAGCTTTCTTT. Translated, it gives CASRFDRYTEAFF.

CDR3: CASTPARNTEAFF. As DNA, the CDR3 is TGTGCCAGTACTCCAGCGAGGAACACTGAAGCTTTCTTT. The V call is TRBV19, the J call TRBJ1-1; no clear D. This CDR3 is built from 13 residues. Trimming pared 7 bases from V and 1 base from J, leaving 10 bases between. The germline CDR1 and CDR2 sequences are LNHDA and SQIVND (reference sequence). Complete variable domain (other parts from reference TRBV19 and TRBJ1-1): DGGITQSPKYLFRKEGQNVTLSCEQNLNHDAMYWYRQDPGQGLRLIYYSQIVNDFQKGDIAEGYSVSREKKESFPLTVTSAQKNPTAFYLCASTPARNTEAFFGQGTRLTVV.

The chain couples TRBV6-2 or TRBV6-3 to TRBJ2-1; D is unclear. This CDR3 contains 15 residues. V lost 6 bases and J 3 bases, leaving 15 bases between the germline ends. Germline V gene data show CDR1 as MNHEY and CDR2 as SVGEGT. CDR3 bases: TGTGCCAGCAGCCTCCCACTAACCTTCTACAATGAGCAGTTCTTC. This translates into CASSLPLTFYNEQFF.

V usage is TRBV11-3 and J usage is TRBJ2-5, with D hard to call. The CDR3 is 13 amino acids. The V end was cut by 4 bases, the J end by 0 bases, with 6 bases between. The germline gives CDR1 SGHNT, CDR2 YENEEA. As DNA, the CDR3 is TGTGCCAGCAGCTCAATGTACCAAGAGACCCAGTACTTC. Its translation is CASSSMYQETQYF.

This chain connects TRBV10-3 to TRBJ2-1; D gene uncertain. CDR3 size: 15 residues. Germline loops: CDR1 ENHRY, CDR2 SYGVKD. The germline V and J ends were trimmed by 6 bases and 3 bases, with 15 bases remaining between them. CDR3: CAISPNRRIYNEQFF. CDR3 DNA: TGTGCCATCAGCCCCAACAGACGGATCTACAATGAGCAGTTCTTC.

The chain employs TRBV7-2 and TRBJ1-1, with D maybe TRBD1 (5 bases). Germline CDR1 reads SGHTA; CDR2 reads FQGNSA. Trimming took off 5 bases at V and 6 bases at J, with 13 bases between the two ends. The CDR3 contains 13 residues. The CDR3 DNA is TGTGCCAGCAGCCACCTTTGGGGGGCTGAAGCTTTCTTT. Translation: CASSHLWGAEAFF.

This chain links TRBV6-5 with TRBJ1-2; 9 nucleotides line up with TRBD1. The germline V gene has CDR1 MNHEY and CDR2 SVGAGI. The V segment lost 5 bases and the J segment 5 bases; nucleotides outside the gene matches: 3. This CDR3 has 13 amino acids. This CDR3 is CASSIQGAYGYTF. The CDR3 nucleotides are TGTGCCAGCAGTATACAGGGGGCGTATGGCTACACCTTC.

V usage is TRBV4-3 and J usage is TRBJ1-6, with D possibly matching TRBD1 (5 bases). V was cut by 0 bases and J by 5 bases, with 8 bases left in between. The CDR3 consists of 15 residues. The V gene's germline CDR1 is LGHNA and CDR2 YSLEER. Here the CDR3 reads CASSQDGGNNSPLHF. CDR3 sequence (DNA): TGCGCCAGCAGCCAAGATGGGGGGAATAATTCACCCCTCCACTTT.

This chain joins TRBV14 and TRBJ1-2; D is perhaps TRBD1 (6 bases). The CDR3 runs 13 residues. Trimming removed 1 base from V and 8 bases from J, with 11 bases in between. Germline loops: CDR1 SGHDN, CDR2 FVKESK. CDR3 nucleotide sequence: TGTGCCAGCAGCCAAGTAATCAGGGGCGGCTACACCTTC. It is translated as CASSQVIRGGYTF.

The chain recombines TRBV4-3 with TRBJ1-2, with 8 bases identical to TRBD1. Losses at the gene ends were 0 bases for V and 5 bases for J; bases not matched to a gene: 8. CDR1 and CDR2 from the germline V gene are LGHNA and YSLEER. The CDR3 covers 16 residues. The CDR3 here is CASSQDWSGGGYGYTF. Written as DNA, the CDR3 is TGCGCCAGCAGCCAAGATTGGTCAGGGGGCGGATATGGCTACACCTTC.

The chain links TRBV3-1 (or the pseudogene TRBV3-2) to TRBJ2-7, with 9 bases identical to TRBD2. The germline V gene has CDR1 LGHDT and CDR2 YNNKEL (reference sequence). After removal of 0 bases from V and 1 base from J, the junction contained 10 bases not matched to a gene. The CDR3 extends over 18 amino acids. The CDR3 reads CASSQESPSGVRSYEQYF. Written as DNA, the CDR3 is TGTGCCAGCAGCCAAGAATCCCCTAGCGGGGTACGTTCCTACGAGCAGTACTTC.

DNA of the CDR3: TGTGCCAGCAGCTCGGGACAGGGGGACTACGAGCAGTACTTC. As protein: CASSSGQGDYEQYF. The chain recombines TRBV7-9 with TRBJ2-7; 11 bases match TRBD1. This CDR3 comprises 14 residues. The germline gives CDR1 SEHNR, CDR2 FQNEAQ (reference sequence). The J segment lost 3 bases and the V segment lost 4 bases, leaving 2 bases of the junction unmatched.

This clone was recorded only once. V gene TRBV6-4 combines with J gene TRBJ2-3; D possibly corresponds to TRBD2 (7 bases). V was pared by 0 bases and J by 1 base, with 11 bases between. The CDR3 is 16 residues long. Germline V gives CDR1 MRHNA, CDR2 SNTAGT. CDR3 sequence reads: CASSDSGGQGTDTQYF. In nucleotides, the CDR3 is TGTGCCAGCAGTGACTCGGGGGGGCAAGGCACAGATACGCAGTATTTT.

The genes are TRBV19 and TRBJ2-2; 11 bases are a match to TRBD2. This CDR3 contains 17 residues. From germline, CDR1 is LNHDA and CDR2 SQIVND (reference sequence). Unmatched junction bases numbered 6, after V lost 6 bases and J lost 0 bases. CDR3 in amino acids: CASRGLAEFSNTGELFF. CDR3 in DNA: TGTGCCAGTAGGGGACTAGCGGAGTTCTCGAACACCGGGGAGCTGTTTTTT.

The rearrangement uses TRBV11-2 and TRBJ1-4; D call uncertain. This CDR3 region has 15 residues. Germline V gene lookup returns CDR1 SGHAT and CDR2 FQNNGV. V gave up 5 bases and J gave up 3 bases, with 13 bases separating them. The chain's CDR3 is CASSPHMRSNEKLFF. The CDR3 nucleotides read TGTGCCAGCAGCCCCCACATGCGGTCTAATGAAAAACTGTTTTTT.

The rearrangement uses TRBV11-2 and TRBJ2-2; possible D gene TRBD1, 5 bases. Germline V gene sequence: CDR1 SGHAT, CDR2 FQNNGV. There are 15 residues in the CDR3. V lost 2 bases, J lost 3 bases, and 10 bases lay in between. CDR3 nucleotides: TGTGCCAGCAGCTTAATCTCACAGGACACCGGGGAGCTGTTTTTT. It codes for CASSLISQDTGELFF.